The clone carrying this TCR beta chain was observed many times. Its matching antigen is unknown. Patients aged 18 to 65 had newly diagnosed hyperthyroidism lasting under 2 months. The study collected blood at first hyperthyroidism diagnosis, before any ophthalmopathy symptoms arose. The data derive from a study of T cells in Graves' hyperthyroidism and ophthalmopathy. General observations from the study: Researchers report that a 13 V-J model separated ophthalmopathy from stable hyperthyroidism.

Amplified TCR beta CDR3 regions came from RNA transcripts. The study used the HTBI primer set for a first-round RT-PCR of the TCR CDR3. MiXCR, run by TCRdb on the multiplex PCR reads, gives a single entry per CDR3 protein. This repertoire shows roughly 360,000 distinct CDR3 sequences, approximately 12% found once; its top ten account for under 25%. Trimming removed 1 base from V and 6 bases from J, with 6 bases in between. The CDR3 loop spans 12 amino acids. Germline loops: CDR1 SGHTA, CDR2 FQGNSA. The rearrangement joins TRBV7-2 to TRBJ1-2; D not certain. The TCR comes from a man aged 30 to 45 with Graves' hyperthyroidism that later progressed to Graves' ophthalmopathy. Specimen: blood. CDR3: CASSLGSDGYTF. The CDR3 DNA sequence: TGTGCCAGCAGCTTAGGGAGCGATGGCTACACCTTC. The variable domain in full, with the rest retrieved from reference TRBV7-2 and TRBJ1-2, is GAGVSQSPSNKVTEKGKDVELRCDPISGHTALYWYRQSLGQGLEFLIYFQGNSAPDKSGLPSDRFSAERTGGSVSTLTIQRTQQEDSAVYLCASSLGSDGYTFGSGTRLTVV.